These T cell receptor beta chains were read from a single sample in a study of cytomegalovirus exposure and HLA in healthy donors. The protocol was immunoSEQ multiplex PCR, while the TCRdb copy is restricted to in-frame clones and leaves out a portion. The repertoire holds over 90,000 clones, with under 85% as singletons. The sample taken for sequencing was PBMCs. Receptors originate from a woman in her sixties or seventies in good health and CMV-seropositive. The CDR3 runs from the conserved cysteine through the conserved F or W. A D gene is named only where the DNA matches it firmly. Clone sizes are given selectively: once, few, many, or a class where the clone is expanded.

TRBV15	NA	NA	TRBJ2-7	CATSREGHTTEQYF	TGTGCCACCAGCAGAGAGGGACACACCACCGAGCAGTACTTC
TRBV5-4	TRBD2	NA	TRBJ2-3	CASSPAGPKGTDTQYF	TGTGCCAGCAGTCCAGCGGGGCCAAAGGGCACAGATACGCAGTATTTT
TRBV9	NA	NA	TRBJ2-7	CASSAGTATYEQYF	TGTGCCAGCAGCGCCGGGACTGCCACCTACGAGCAGTACTTC
TRBV7-3	TRBD2	NA	TRBJ2-7	CASSLTGAGGYEQYF	TGTGCCAGCAGCTTAACGGGAGCGGGAGGCTACGAGCAGTACTTC
TRBV7-2	TRBD1	NA	TRBJ1-4	CASSRPGQGEKKLFF	TGTGCCAGCAGTCGACCGGGACAGGGGGAGAAAAAACTGTTTTTT
TRBV29-1	TRBD2	NA	TRBJ2-3	CSAAAGELTDTQYF	TGCAGCGCAGCAGCGGGAGAGTTGACAGATACGCAGTATTTT
TRBV27	NA	NA	TRBJ2-7	CASSLLGSGEQYF	TGTGCCAGCAGTTTACTAGGGAGCGGCGAGCAGTACTTC
TRBV5-5	NA	NA	TRBJ1-1	CASSLRQMNTEAFF	TGTGCCAGCAGCCTTAGACAGATGAACACTGAAGCTTTCTTT
TRBV7-9	NA	few	TRBJ2-7	CASSFSVVEQYF	TGTGCCAGCAGCTTCTCCGTCGTCGAGCAGTACTTC
TRBV11-3	NA	NA	TRBJ2-1	CASSARDKGYNEQFF	TGTGCCAGCAGCGCCCGGGACAAAGGGTACAATGAGCAGTTCTTC
TRBV7-7	NA	NA	TRBJ2-7	CASSLAEGSTYEQYF	TGTGCTAGCAGCTTAGCGGAGGGCAGTACCTACGAGCAGTACTTC
TRBV19	NA	NA	TRBJ2-5	CASSLHREETQYF	TGTGCCAGTAGTCTCCACAGGGAAGAGACCCAGTACTTC
TRBV11-2	TRBD1	NA	TRBJ2-1	CASSTGQGTYNEQFF	TGTGCCAGCAGCACGGGACAGGGCACCTACAATGAGCAGTTCTTC
TRBV18	NA	NA	TRBJ2-2	CASSPPLAANTGELFF	TGTGCCAGCTCACCACCCCTCGCGGCGAACACCGGGGAGCTGTTTTTT
TRBV2	TRBD1	NA	TRBJ1-5	CASSEMGQGPPQHF	TGTGCCAGCAGTGAAATGGGACAGGGGCCGCCCCAGCATTTT
TRBV5-1	TRBD1	NA	TRBJ2-7	CASTPTGGDYEQYF	TGCGCCAGCACCCCGACAGGGGGAGACTACGAGCAGTACTTC
TRBV7-2	NA	NA	TRBJ2-1	CASSQTLGGGLLIEQFF	TGCGCCAGCAGCCAGACTCTAGGCGGGGGCCTGCTGATTGAGCAGTTCTTC
TRBV2	TRBD2	NA	TRBJ2-5	CASSVTSGRETQYF	TGTGCCAGCAGTGTGACTAGCGGGAGGGAGACCCAGTACTTC
TRBV19	NA	few	TRBJ1-6	CASSTSTGKNNSPLHF	TGTGCCAGTAGTACCAGTACAGGGAAGAATAATTCACCCCTCCACTTT
TRBV7-9	TRBD1	NA	TRBJ2-5	CSSSTGTGSQETQYF	TGTTCCAGCAGCACCGGGACAGGGAGCCAAGAGACCCAGTACTTC
TRBV2	TRBD1	NA	TRBJ2-3	CASAGTGSPDTQYF	TGTGCCAGCGCGGGGACAGGGTCCCCAGATACGCAGTATTTT
TRBV6-6	TRBD1	NA	TRBJ2-7	CASRTGTGHEQYF	TGTGCCAGCCGGACAGGGACGGGCCACGAGCAGTACTTC
TRBV5-1	TRBD2	few	TRBJ2-7	CASSLATGGLYEQYF	TGCGCCAGCAGCTTGGCCACGGGAGGCCTCTACGAGCAGTACTTC
TRBV7-2	NA	NA	TRBJ2-1	CASSLRNWEASYNEQFF	TGTGCCAGCAGCTTACGGAATTGGGAGGCCTCCTACAATGAGCAGTTCTTC
TRBV30	NA	NA	TRBJ1-5	CAWSVVESNQPQHF	TGTGCCTGGAGTGTAGTAGAAAGCAATCAGCCCCAGCATTTT
TRBV7-8	TRBD2	NA	TRBJ2-7	CASSTAFRGRDYYEQYF	TGTGCCAGCAGCACCGCCTTTCGTGGGAGGGATTACTACGAGCAGTACTTC
TRBV19	NA	NA	TRBJ2-5	CASASKSLQETQYF	TGTGCCAGTGCAAGTAAGAGTCTCCAAGAGACCCAGTACTTC
TRBV28	NA	NA	TRBJ2-3	CASSLFIDTQYF	TGTGCCAGCAGTTTATTTATAGATACGCAGTATTTT
TRBV7-2	NA	NA	TRBJ2-3	CASSLGLGTDTQYF	TGTGCCAGCAGCTTAGGGCTGGGCACAGATACGCAGTATTTT
TRBV28	NA	NA	TRBJ2-7	CASSKRYEQYF	TGTGCCAGCAGTAAGCGTTACGAGCAGTACTTC
TRBV18	NA	NA	TRBJ1-3	CASSPFVQGRNTIYF	TGTGCCAGCTCACCATTCGTACAGGGCAGAAACACCATATATTTT
TRBV19	TRBD2	NA	TRBJ2-4	CASSIGGGRHLLAKNIQYF	TGTGCCAGTAGTATAGGGGGGGGGAGGCACCTCTTGGCCAAAAACATTCAGTACTTC
TRBV13	NA	NA	TRBJ1-1	CASSLHPGGTEAFF	TGCGCCAGCAGCTTGCATCCGGGCGGGACTGAAGCTTTCTTT
TRBV5-1	TRBD2	NA	TRBJ2-1	CASSSTGTSGRKSLQQFF	TGCGCCAGCAGCTCTACCGGGACTAGCGGGAGGAAGTCCCTACAGCAGTTCTTC
TRBV30	TRBD1	NA	TRBJ2-1	CAWNRPGTGGFHEQFF	TGTGCCTGGAATAGACCCGGGACAGGGGGCTTCCATGAGCAGTTCTTC
TRBV5-1	NA	NA	TRBJ2-5	CASSIGQAGETQYF	TGCGCCAGCAGCATCGGACAGGCGGGGGAGACCCAGTACTTC
TRBV5-1	NA	NA	TRBJ1-1	CASNGEGAFF	TGCGCCAGCAATGGGGAGGGAGCTTTCTTT
TRBV6-1	TRBD2	NA	TRBJ2-7	CASSVERGSYEQYF	TGTGCCAGCAGTGTCGAGCGGGGATCCTACGAGCAGTACTTC
TRBV10-3	TRBD1	NA	TRBJ1-6	CAISESTGGSYNSPLHF	TGTGCCATCAGTGAGTCGACAGGGGGCTCCTATAATTCACCCCTCCACTTT
TRBV28	TRBD1	NA	TRBJ2-2	CASSLGDRVTGELFF	TGTGCCAGCAGTTTGGGGGACAGGGTGACCGGGGAGCTGTTTTTT
TRBV4-3	NA	NA	TRBJ1-1	CASSQDNVRGVNTEAFF	TGCGCCAGCAGCCAAGATAACGTCAGGGGAGTGAACACTGAAGCTTTCTTT
TRBV7-2	NA	NA	TRBJ1-5	CASSPLGHYSNQPQHF	TGTGCCAGCAGCCCCCTCGGACACTATAGCAATCAGCCCCAGCATTTT
TRBV7-3	NA	few	TRBJ2-7	CASSPQGTGTYEQYF	TGTGCCAGCAGTCCTCAGGGCACAGGAACCTACGAGCAGTACTTC
TRBV7-9	NA	NA	TRBJ2-3	CASSLGQGTDTQYF	TGTGCCAGCAGCTTAGGACAGGGCACAGATACGCAGTATTTT
TRBV9	TRBD1	NA	TRBJ2-2	CASSGDLTRGLTGELFF	TGTGCCAGCAGCGGTGACCTAACCAGGGGGTTGACCGGGGAGCTGTTTTTT
TRBV7-9	NA	NA	TRBJ2-5	CASSGTHGVRETQYF	TGTGCCAGCAGCGGTACGCACGGGGTACGAGAGACCCAGTACTTC
TRBV2	NA	NA	TRBJ2-1	CASSTQGFQNNEQFF	TGTGCCAGCAGTACCCAGGGTTTCCAGAACAATGAGCAGTTCTTC
TRBV19	NA	NA	TRBJ1-5	CASSISPTGGGASNQPQHF	TGTGCCAGTAGTATATCCCCCACAGGAGGGGGGGCTAGCAATCAGCCCCAGCATTTT
TRBV7-3	TRBD1	NA	TRBJ1-2	CASSSHAGTGGRDGYTF	TGTGCCAGCAGCTCGCACGCCGGGACAGGGGGTAGGGATGGCTACACCTTC
TRBV30	NA	NA	TRBJ2-7	CAWSKLDREKYF	TGTGCCTGGAGTAAGCTGGACAGAGAGAAGTACTTC
TRBV11-2	NA	NA	TRBJ2-1	CASSRGQEQFF	TGTGCCAGCAGCCGTGGACAAGAGCAGTTCTTC
TRBV14	NA	NA	TRBJ2-5	CASSQGGQGQYF	TGTGCCAGCAGCCAAGGGGGCCAGGGTCAGTACTTC
TRBV14	NA	NA	TRBJ1-3	CASSHRSGSGNTIYF	TGTGCCAGCAGCCATCGTTCGGGGTCCGGAAACACCATATATTTT
TRBV20-1	NA	NA	TRBJ2-7	CSASREDEQYF	TGCAGTGCTAGCAGGGAGGACGAGCAGTACTTC
TRBV5-1	NA	NA	TRBJ2-2	CASSFTGWGTGELFF	TGCGCCAGCAGCTTTACAGGGTGGGGCACCGGGGAGCTGTTTTTT